The T cell receptor beta chain under discussion was sequenced for a study of blood T cell repertoires in COVID-19. Sequenced by immunoSEQ multiplex PCR; TCRdb stores in-frame clones only, minus some. The table includes tens of thousands of clones, about nine tenths detected once. This CDR3 has 15 amino acids. Germline V CDR1 and CDR2: LNHNV, YYDKDF (reference sequence). V lost 3 bases and J lost 3, with 14 bases in between. The chain uses TRBV15 and TRBJ2-5, with D uncertain. This TCR derives from a human donor in a cohort sampled during active COVID-19. The sequenced sample consisted of peripheral blood. CDR3 in DNA: TGTGCCACCAGCAGCGATTGGAGTGCTAAAGAGACCCAGTACTTC. Protein product: CATSSDWSAKETQYF.